Listed below are T cell receptor beta chains from one sample, sequenced in a study of shared clonotypes between healthy human individuals. Sequenced by immunoSEQ multiplex PCR; TCRdb stores in-frame clones only, minus some. The table lists about 2.2 million clones, approximately 92% of them singletons. The sequencing sample was made of naive CD8+ T cells from PBMCs. Receptor source: a man between 18 and 35 years old in good health. Some clones in this sample may be carry-over from other donors' samples. Each CDR3 is given with its conserved first and last residue. Fields, in order: V gene, J gene, CDR3 protein.

TRBV29-1	TRBJ2-2	CSVVGRDTGELFF
TRBV7-2	TRBJ1-1	CASSYKNTGITEAFF
TRBV5-5	TRBJ2-7	CASSPRGQGHEQYF
TRBV19	TRBJ1-5	CASSIETMGNQPQHF
TRBV10-3	TRBJ2-2	CAISDREWTGELFF
TRBV28	TRBJ2-7	CASSFGQGYYEQYF
TRBV23-1	TRBJ2-7	CASSYIGRPGYEQYF
TRBV28	TRBJ2-5	CASSLAGGPWETQYF
TRBV2	TRBJ2-7	CASSERSDRALPYEQYF
TRBV7-3	TRBJ1-1	CASSLTGGRGTEAFF
TRBV5-1	TRBJ1-2	CASSLYRNHIYGYTF
TRBV7-9	TRBJ2-1	CASSSGRWNEQFF
TRBV14	TRBJ2-7	CASTPSGSLYEQYF
TRBV5-1	TRBJ2-7	CASRWDSSSYEQYF
TRBV27	TRBJ2-7	CASRLGGSGEQYF
TRBV6-5	TRBJ1-2	CASLTGAAGYTF
TRBV4-1	TRBJ2-3	CASRLREQIDTDTQYF
TRBV7-3	TRBJ1-5	CASSFVTETIRNQPQHF
TRBV11-2	TRBJ2-7	CASSLVRGYEQYF
TRBV19	TRBJ2-3	CASSDPIAWDTDTQYF
TRBV4-3	TRBJ2-3	CASSPSARDRYTQYF
TRBV2	TRBJ1-2	CASSESGENYGYTF
TRBV5-1	TRBJ1-1	CASSFKTGLSNTEAFF
TRBV27	TRBJ1-2	CASSGTGSNYGYTF
TRBV5-1	TRBJ2-1	CASSPRDSPPEGSYNEQFF
TRBV6-5	TRBJ2-7	CASSYSGQGNEQYF
TRBV9	TRBJ2-7	CASSEGSTSYEQYF
TRBV4-1	TRBJ2-7	CASSQDRGQGVSYEQYF
TRBV18	TRBJ2-7	CASSTRRGALYEQYF
TRBV7-9	TRBJ2-2	CASSFAENTGELFF
TRBV19	TRBJ2-7	CASSIGSSSYEQYF
TRBV29-1	TRBJ2-5	CSVEDAGLRQETQYF
TRBV27	TRBJ1-1	CASGGGGLNTEAFF
TRBV27	TRBJ2-6	CASSLDRGGANVLTF
TRBV5-1	TRBJ2-7	CASRWENTYEQYF
TRBV15	TRBJ1-5	CATSQRGGSLNQPQHF
TRBV4-2	TRBJ1-2	CASSRGTGVDYGYTF
TRBV27	TRBJ1-5	CASSLGPGGGNQPQHF
TRBV7-9	TRBJ2-1	CASSPPRSRTSLNEQFF
TRBV4-1	TRBJ2-5	CASSQEVQGRLNRETQYF
TRBV5-1	TRBJ2-1	CASSEGLAFDNEQFF
TRBV5-6	TRBJ2-7	CASSYGTSGSEQYF
TRBV9	TRBJ2-2	CASNSGTAATGELFF
TRBV15	TRBJ2-2	CAIGVTRMGTGELFF
TRBV5-6	TRBJ2-5	CASSEVGESNQETQYF
TRBV27	TRBJ2-7	CASSLFLHRGYEQYF
TRBV19	TRBJ1-5	CASSPGLYSNQPQHF
TRBV12-5	TRBJ2-1	CASGLDGPYNEQFF
TRBV6-5	TRBJ1-1	CASSPVGKNTEAFF
TRBV27	TRBJ2-5	CASSLSYSTGGQETQYF
TRBV9	TRBJ2-1	CASSVGGNNYNEQFF
TRBV27	TRBJ1-5	CASRGTVYSNQPQHF
TRBV7-8	TRBJ1-1	CASSLVAGPITEAFF
TRBV7-9	TRBJ2-7	CASSLAPSVSSYEQYF
TRBV7-9	TRBJ1-2	CASSLPDKNGGRDYGYTF
TRBV2	TRBJ2-7	CASSDRQDLSEQYF
TRBV21-1	TRBJ1-5	CASSKESPDRNSNQPQHF
TRBV21-1	TRBJ1-2	CASSNGAHSGYTF
TRBV19	TRBJ1-1	CASLGGLNTEAFF